This TCR beta chain was captured in a study of T cell responses to AZD1222 COVID-19 vaccine. As for the study in general: The analysis combined second doses at about 4 or about 12 weeks.

Deletions cut 7 bases from V and 4 bases from J, with 11 bases between. The CDR3 is made up of 13 amino acids. The germline CDR1 and CDR2 sequences are SGHRS and YFSETQ. Clones were read by immunoSEQ multiplex PCR, and TCRdb kept only the in-frame ones, dropping some. The sample gives over 100,000 clones, roughly 90% of which show up once; roughly 6.5% is in the top ten. Study findings and constraints: White British donors predominated, females outnumbered males, and clonal diversity was possibly underestimated. Spike-specific TCR breadth and depth grew following two AZD1222 doses.

This clone has only a few counts. Its cognate antigen is unknown. The rearrangement uses TRBV5-1 and TRBJ1-4; D remains ambiguous. The receptor comes from an adult in good health. The source was peripheral blood, collected on day 0 of AZD1222 vaccination. The CDR3 is CASSEQSNEKLFF. The CDR3 DNA sequence: TGCGCCAGCTCTGAACAGAGTAATGAAAAACTGTTTTTT.